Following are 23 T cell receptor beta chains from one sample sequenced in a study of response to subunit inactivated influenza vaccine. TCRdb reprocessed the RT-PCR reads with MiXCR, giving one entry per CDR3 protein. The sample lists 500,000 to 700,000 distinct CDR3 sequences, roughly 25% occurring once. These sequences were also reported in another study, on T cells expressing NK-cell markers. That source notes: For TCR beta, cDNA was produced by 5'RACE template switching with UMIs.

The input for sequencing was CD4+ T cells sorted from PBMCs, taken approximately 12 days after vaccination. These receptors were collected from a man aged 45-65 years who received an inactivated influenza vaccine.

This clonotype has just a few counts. DNA for the CDR3: TGTGCCAGCAGTTATTTGACAGGCCTCTACGAGCAGTACTTC. Encoded protein: CASSYLTGLYEQYF. This rearrangement joins TRBV6-5 to TRBJ2-7; the D gene is possibly TRBD1 (6 bases). This CDR3 has 14 residues. Germline CDR1 reads MNHEY; CDR2 reads SVGAGI. The germline V and J ends were trimmed by 3 bases and 3 bases, with 12 bases remaining between them.

CDR3 in amino acids: CASSHQSRGSKNIQYF. The CDR3 coding sequence is TGCGCCAGCAGCCACCAAAGTCGCGGGTCCAAAAACATTCAGTACTTC. This sequence joins TRBV4-3 and TRBJ2-4; tentatively, D is TRBD2 (5 bases). This CDR3 contains 16 residues. The germline CDR1 and CDR2 sequences are LGHNA and YSLEER. V was trimmed by 3 bases and J by 2 bases, leaving 14 bases between them.

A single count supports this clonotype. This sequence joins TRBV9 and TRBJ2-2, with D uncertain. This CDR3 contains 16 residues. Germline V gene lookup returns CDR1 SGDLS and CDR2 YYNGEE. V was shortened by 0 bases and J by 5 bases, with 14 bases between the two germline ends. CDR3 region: CASSVGGSGNTGELFF. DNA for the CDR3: TGTGCCAGCAGCGTAGGTGGCAGTGGAAATACCGGGGAGCTGTTTTTT.

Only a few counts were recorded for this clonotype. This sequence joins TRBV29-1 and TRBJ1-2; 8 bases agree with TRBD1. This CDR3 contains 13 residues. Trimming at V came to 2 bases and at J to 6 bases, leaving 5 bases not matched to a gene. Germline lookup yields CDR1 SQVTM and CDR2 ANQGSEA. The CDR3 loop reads CSVELQGVHGYTF. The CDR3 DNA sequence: TGCAGCGTTGAACTACAGGGGGTGCATGGCTACACCTTC.

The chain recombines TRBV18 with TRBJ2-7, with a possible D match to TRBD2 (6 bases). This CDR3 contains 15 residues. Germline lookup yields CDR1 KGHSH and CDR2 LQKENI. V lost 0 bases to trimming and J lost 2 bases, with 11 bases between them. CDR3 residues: CASSPPSGQTYEQYF. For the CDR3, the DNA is TGTGCCAGCTCACCACCCAGCGGGCAGACCTACGAGCAGTACTTC.

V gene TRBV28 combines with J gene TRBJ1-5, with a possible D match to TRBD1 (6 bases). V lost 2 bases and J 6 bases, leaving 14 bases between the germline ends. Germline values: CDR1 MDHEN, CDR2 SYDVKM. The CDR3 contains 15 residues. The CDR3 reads CASSLPSGASQPQHF. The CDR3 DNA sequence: TGTGCCAGCAGTTTACCCTCAGGGGCGTCTCAGCCCCAGCATTTT.

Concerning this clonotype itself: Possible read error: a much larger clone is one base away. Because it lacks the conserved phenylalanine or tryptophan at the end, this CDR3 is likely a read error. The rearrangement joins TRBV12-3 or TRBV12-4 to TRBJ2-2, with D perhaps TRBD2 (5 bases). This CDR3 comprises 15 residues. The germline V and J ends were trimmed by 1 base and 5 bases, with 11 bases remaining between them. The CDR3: CASSLGGFPTGELFS. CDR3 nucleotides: TGTGCCAGCAGTTTAGGAGGGTTCCCAACCGGGGAGCTGTTTTCT.

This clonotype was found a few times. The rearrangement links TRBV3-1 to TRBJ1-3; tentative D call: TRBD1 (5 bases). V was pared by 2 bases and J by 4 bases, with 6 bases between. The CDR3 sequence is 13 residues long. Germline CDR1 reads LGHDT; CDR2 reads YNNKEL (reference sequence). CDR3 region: CASSQRQGNTIYF. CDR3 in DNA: TGTGCCAGCAGCCAAAGACAGGGAAACACCATATATTTT.

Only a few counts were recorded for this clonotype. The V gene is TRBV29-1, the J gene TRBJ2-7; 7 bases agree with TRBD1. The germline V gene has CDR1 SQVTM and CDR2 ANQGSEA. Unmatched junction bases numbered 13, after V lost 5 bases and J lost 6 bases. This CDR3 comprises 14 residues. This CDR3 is CSVLGGEGVLEQYF. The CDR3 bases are TGCAGCGTTCTAGGGGGCGAAGGAGTGCTCGAGCAGTACTTC.

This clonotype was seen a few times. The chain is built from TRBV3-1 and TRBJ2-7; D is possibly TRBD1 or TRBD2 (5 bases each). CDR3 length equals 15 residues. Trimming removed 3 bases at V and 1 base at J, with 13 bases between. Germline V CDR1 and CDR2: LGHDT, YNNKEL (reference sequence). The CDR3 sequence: CASSQSRGASYEQYF. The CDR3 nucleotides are TGTGCCAGCAGCCAGAGTCGGGGCGCTTCCTACGAGCAGTACTTC.

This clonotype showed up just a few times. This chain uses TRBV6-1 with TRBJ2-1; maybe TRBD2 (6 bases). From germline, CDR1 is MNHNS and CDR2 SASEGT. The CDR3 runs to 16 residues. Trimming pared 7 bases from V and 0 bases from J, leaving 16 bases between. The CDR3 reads CASNWDFGGSYNEQFF. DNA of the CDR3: TGTGCCAGCAACTGGGACTTCGGGGGCTCCTACAATGAGCAGTTCTTC.

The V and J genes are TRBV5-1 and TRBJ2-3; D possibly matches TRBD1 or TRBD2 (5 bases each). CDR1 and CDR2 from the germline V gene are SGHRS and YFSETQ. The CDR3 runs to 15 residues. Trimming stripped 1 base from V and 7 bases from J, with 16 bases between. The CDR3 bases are TGCGCCAGCAGCTTGAACAGCGAGGGGTGGAATACGCAGTATTTT. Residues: CASSLNSEGWNTQYF.

DNA of the CDR3: TGTGCCAGCAGCTTAAGGACAGGGGGGTCCCAAGAGACCCAGTACTTC. Its translation: CASSLRTGGSQETQYF. The chain carries TRBV7-9 and TRBJ2-5; 10 bases agree with TRBD1. V shed 2 bases, J shed 1 base, and the junction held 4 bases outside the gene matches. The CDR3 runs to 16 residues. The germline V gene has CDR1 SEHNR and CDR2 FQNEAQ (reference sequence).

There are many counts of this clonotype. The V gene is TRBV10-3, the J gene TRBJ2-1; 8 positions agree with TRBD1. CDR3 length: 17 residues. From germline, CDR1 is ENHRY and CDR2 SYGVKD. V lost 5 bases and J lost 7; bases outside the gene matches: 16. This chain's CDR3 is CAISPYGTGGGKNEQFF. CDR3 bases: TGTGCCATCAGTCCTTACGGGACAGGAGGCGGGAAGAATGAGCAGTTCTTC.

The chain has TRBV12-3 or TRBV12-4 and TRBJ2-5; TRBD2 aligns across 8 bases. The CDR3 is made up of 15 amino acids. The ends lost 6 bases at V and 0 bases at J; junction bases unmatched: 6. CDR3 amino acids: CASSLSGGHQETQYF. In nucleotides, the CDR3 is TGTGCCAGCAGCCTGAGCGGGGGCCACCAAGAGACCCAGTACTTC.

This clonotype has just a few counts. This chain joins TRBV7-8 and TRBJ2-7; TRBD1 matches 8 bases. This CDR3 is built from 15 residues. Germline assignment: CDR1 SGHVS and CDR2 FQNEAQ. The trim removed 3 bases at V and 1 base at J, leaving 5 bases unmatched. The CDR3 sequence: CASSLTGVPSYEQYF. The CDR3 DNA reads TGTGCCAGCAGCTTGACAGGGGTCCCTTCCTACGAGCAGTACTTC.

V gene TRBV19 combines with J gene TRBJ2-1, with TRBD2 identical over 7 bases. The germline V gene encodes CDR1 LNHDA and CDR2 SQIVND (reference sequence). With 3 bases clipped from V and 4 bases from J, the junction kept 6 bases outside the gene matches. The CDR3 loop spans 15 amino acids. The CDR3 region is CASSIGASGYNEQFF. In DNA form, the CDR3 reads TGTGCCAGTAGTATCGGGGCTAGCGGATACAATGAGCAGTTCTTC.

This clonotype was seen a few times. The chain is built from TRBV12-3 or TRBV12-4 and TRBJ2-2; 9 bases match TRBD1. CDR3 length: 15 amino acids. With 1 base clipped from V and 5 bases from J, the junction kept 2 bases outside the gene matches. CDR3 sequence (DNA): TGTGCCAGCAGTTTAGTGACAGGGGGTACCGGGGAGCTGTTTTTT. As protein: CASSLVTGGTGELFF.

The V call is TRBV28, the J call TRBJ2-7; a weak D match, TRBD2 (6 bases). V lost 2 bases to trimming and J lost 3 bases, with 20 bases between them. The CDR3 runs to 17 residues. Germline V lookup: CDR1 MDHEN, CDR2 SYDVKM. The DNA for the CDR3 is TGTGCCAGCAGTTTAAGGTCTTCGACGGGAGTATTCTACGAGCAGTACTTC. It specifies CASSLRSSTGVFYEQYF.

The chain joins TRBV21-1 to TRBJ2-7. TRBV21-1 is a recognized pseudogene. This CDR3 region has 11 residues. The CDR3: CASKVGLEQYF. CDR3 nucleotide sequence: TGTGCCAGCAAAGTCGGCCTCGAGCAGTACTTC.

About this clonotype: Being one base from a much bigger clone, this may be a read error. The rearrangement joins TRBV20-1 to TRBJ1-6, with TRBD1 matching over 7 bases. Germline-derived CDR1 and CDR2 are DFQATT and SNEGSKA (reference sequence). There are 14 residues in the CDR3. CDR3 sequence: CSARGQGLESPFHF. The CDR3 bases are TGCAGTGCTAGAGGACAGGGTTTGGAATCACCCTTCCACTTT.

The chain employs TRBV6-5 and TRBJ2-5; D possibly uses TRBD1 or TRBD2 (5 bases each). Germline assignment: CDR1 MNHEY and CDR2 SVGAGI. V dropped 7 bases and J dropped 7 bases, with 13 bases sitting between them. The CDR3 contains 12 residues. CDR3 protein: CASNRDGGTQYF. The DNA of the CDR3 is TGTGCCAGCAACCGGGACGGCGGGACCCAGTACTTC.

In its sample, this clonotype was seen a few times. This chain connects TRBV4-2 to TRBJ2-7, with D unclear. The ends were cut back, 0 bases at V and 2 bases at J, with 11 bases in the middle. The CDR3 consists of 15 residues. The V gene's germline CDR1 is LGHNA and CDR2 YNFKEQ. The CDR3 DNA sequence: TGTGCCAGCAGCCAAGATGTCCTAGAAGCCTACGAGCAGTACTTC. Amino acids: CASSQDVLEAYEQYF.